The entry that follows covers one T cell receptor (beta chain) sequence. What it recognizes is unknown. The sample comes from a study of blood T cells in healthy people across ages. The V end was cut by 1 base, the J end by 11 bases, with 17 bases between. Per the germline V gene, CDR1 is SGHAT and CDR2 is FQNNGV. The CDR3 loop spans 14 amino acids. At least 5.5 micrograms of total RNA were extracted per sample. Findings of the study overall: The study found TCR beta diversity correlated strongly with naive T cell percentage. In older individuals, TCR beta diversity per million T cells was lower, falling roughly linearly with age.

It was with a sample-barcoded 5' primer and a J-beta primer mix that a second PCR of about 7 to 12 cycles was run. TCRdb reprocessed the 5' RACE reads with MiXCR, giving one entry per CDR3 protein. This table has 1.5 million to 2 million distinct CDR3 sequences, around half appearing once. This chain joins TRBV11-2 and TRBJ2-5; D unclear. The specimen was blood. The clonotype was recovered from a woman aged 40 to 49 in good health. In DNA, the CDR3 is TGTGCCAGCAGCTTAGTCTCGGAGTACAATGAGCAGTACTTC. Translation: CASSLVSEYNEQYF.